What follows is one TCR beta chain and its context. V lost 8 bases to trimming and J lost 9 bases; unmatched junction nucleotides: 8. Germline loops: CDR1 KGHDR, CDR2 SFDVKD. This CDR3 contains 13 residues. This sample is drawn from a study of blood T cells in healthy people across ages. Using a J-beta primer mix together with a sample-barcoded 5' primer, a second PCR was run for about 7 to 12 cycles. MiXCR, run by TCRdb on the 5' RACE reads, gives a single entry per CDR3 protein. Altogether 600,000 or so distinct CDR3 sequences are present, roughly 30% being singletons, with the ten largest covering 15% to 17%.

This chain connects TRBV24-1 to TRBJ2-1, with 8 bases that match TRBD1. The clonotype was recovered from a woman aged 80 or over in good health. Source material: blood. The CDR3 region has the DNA TGTGCCACCATGGACAGGGTTTACGGTGAGCAGTTCTTC. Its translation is CATMDRVYGEQFF.